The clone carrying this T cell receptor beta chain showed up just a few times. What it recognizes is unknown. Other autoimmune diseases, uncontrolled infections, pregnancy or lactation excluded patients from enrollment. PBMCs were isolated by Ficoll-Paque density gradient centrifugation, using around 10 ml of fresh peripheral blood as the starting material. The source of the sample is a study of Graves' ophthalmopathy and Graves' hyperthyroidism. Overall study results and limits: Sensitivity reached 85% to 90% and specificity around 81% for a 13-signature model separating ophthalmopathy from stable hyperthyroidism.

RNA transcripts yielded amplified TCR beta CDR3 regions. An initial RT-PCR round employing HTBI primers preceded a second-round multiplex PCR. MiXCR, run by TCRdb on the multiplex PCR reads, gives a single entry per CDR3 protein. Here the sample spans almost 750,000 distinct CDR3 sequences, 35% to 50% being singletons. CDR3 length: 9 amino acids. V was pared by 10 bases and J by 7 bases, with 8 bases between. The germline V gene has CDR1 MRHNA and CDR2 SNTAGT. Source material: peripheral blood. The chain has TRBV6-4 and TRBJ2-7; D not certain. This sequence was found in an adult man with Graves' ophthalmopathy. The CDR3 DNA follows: TGTGCCACCCAAAGAGAGCAGTACTTC. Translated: CATQREQYF.